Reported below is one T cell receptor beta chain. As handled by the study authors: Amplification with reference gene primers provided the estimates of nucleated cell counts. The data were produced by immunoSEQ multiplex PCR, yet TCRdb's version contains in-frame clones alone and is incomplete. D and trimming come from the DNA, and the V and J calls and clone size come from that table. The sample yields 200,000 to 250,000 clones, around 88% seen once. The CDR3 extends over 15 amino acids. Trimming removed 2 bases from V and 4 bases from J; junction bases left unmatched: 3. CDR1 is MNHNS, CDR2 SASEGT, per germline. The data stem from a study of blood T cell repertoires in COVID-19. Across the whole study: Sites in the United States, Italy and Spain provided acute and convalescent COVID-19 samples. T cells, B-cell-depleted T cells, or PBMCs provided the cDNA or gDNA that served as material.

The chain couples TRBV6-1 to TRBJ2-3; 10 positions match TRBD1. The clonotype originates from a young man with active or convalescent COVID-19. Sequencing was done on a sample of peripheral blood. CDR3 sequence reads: CASSEWDRGPDTQYF. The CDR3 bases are TGTGCCAGCAGTGAATGGGACAGGGGACCAGATACGCAGTATTTT.